A single sample gave rise to the 4 T cell receptor beta chains below, sequenced in a study of OX40 agonist ivuxolimab in advanced cancers. The data were produced by immunoSEQ multiplex PCR, yet TCRdb's version contains in-frame clones alone and is incomplete. The table has roughly 40,000 clones, 80% to 95% seen once. The source material was CD4+ or CD8+ T cells sorted from blood, sampled in a trial of the OX40 agonist ivuxolimab. The receptors were gathered from an adult with an advanced solid tumor such as melanoma, head and neck, liver or kidney cancer.

This sequence joins TRBV4-1 and TRBJ2-5, with 7 bases matching TRBD2. Germline assignment: CDR1 MGHRA and CDR2 YSYEKL. Trimming at V came to 3 bases and at J to 5 bases, leaving 9 bases not matched to a gene. The CDR3 loop spans 15 amino acids. CDR3 loop: CASSQRREWGETQYF. The CDR3 nucleotides are TGCGCCAGCAGCCAGAGGCGGGAGTGGGGGGAGACCCAGTACTTC.

The rearrangement links TRBV10-3 to TRBJ1-5, with D unclear. Germline V gene lookup returns CDR1 ENHRY and CDR2 SYGVKD. Between the trimmed V and J ends, which lost 0 bases and 6 bases, there was a span of 9 bases. CDR3 length: 14 amino acids. In DNA form, the CDR3 reads TGTGCCATCAGTGAGTCGACCGGGTTTCAGCCCCAGCATTTT. Its translation is CAISESTGFQPQHF.

V is TRBV9 and J is TRBJ2-3; weak D call: TRBD2 (5 bases). There are 15 residues in the CDR3. Between the trimmed V and J ends, which lost 0 bases and 0 bases, there was a span of 8 bases. Germline values: CDR1 SGDLS, CDR2 YYNGEE. CDR3 sequence (DNA): TGTGCCAGCAGCGTAGGTGGACTCAGCACAGATACGCAGTATTTT. Protein sequence: CASSVGGLSTDTQYF.

The rearrangement joins TRBV29-1 to TRBJ2-7, with D tentatively TRBD1 (6 bases). The germline V and J ends were trimmed by 2 bases and 6 bases, with 14 bases remaining between them. The CDR3 runs to 13 residues. CDR1 and CDR2 from the germline V gene are SQVTM and ANQGSEA. CDR3 region: CSVELTLGGEQYF. The CDR3, as DNA: TGCAGCGTTGAACTAACACTAGGGGGCGAGCAGTACTTC.